This T cell receptor beta chain comes out of a study of T cells in Graves' hyperthyroidism and ophthalmopathy. Amplified TCR beta CDR3 regions came from RNA transcripts. An initial round of RT-PCR targeting the TCR CDR3 relied on the HTBI primer set. TCRdb re-called the multiplex PCR reads with MiXCR, one entry per CDR3 protein. The table records some 350,000 distinct CDR3 sequences, around 14% of them present only once. Source material for PBMCs was over 8 ml fresh peripheral blood. This clonotype was recorded many times. This CDR3 is 15 amino acids long. V was pared by 2 bases and J by 6 bases, with 7 bases of the junction left unmatched. The V gene's germline CDR1 is ENHRY and CDR2 SYGVKD.

This clonotype originated in a woman aged 18-29 years with Graves' hyperthyroidism that later progressed to Graves' ophthalmopathy. The sequenced sample was blood. The chain is built from TRBV10-3 and TRBJ2-5; 9 bases are a match to TRBD1. This CDR3 reads CAISEVGDRAKTQYF. CDR3 nucleotide sequence: TGTGCCATCAGTGAGGTCGGGGACAGGGCCAAGACCCAGTACTTC.